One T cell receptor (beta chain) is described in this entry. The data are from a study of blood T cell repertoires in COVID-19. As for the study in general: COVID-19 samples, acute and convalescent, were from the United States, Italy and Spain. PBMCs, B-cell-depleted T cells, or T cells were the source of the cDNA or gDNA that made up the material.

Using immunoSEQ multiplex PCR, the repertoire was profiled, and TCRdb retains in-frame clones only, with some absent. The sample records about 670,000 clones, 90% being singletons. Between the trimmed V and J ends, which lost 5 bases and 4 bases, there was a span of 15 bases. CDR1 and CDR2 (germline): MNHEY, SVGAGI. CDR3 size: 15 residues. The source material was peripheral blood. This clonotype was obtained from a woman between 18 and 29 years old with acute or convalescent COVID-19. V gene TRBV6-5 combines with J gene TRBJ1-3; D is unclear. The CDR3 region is CASSTEEESGNTIYF. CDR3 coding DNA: TGTGCCAGCAGTACCGAGGAAGAATCGGGAAACACCATATATTTT.